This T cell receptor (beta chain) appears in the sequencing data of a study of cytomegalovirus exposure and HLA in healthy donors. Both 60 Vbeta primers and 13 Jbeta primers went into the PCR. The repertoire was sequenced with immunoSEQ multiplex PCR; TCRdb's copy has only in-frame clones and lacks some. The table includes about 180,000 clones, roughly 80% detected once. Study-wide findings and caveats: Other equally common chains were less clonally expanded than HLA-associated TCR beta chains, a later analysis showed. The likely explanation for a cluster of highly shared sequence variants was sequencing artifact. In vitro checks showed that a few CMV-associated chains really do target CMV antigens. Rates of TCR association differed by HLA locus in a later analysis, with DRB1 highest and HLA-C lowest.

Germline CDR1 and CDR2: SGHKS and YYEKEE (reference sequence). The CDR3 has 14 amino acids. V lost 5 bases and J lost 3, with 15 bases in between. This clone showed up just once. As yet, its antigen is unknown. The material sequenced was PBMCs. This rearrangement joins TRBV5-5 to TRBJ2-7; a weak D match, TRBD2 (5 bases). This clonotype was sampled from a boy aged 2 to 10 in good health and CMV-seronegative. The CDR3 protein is CASSSGLMFYEQYF. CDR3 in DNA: TGTGCCAGCAGTTCAGGACTCATGTTCTACGAGCAGTACTTC.